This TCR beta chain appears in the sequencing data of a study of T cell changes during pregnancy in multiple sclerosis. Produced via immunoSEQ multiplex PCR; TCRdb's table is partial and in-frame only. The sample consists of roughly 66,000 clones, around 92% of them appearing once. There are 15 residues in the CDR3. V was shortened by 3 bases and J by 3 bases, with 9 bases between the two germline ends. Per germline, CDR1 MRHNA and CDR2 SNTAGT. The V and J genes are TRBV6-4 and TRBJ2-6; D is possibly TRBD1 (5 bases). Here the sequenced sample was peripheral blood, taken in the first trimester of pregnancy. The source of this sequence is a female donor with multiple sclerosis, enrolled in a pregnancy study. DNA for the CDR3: TGTGCCAGCAGTGAAAGGGGTGGTGGGGCCAACGTCCTGACTTTC. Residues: CASSERGGGANVLTF.